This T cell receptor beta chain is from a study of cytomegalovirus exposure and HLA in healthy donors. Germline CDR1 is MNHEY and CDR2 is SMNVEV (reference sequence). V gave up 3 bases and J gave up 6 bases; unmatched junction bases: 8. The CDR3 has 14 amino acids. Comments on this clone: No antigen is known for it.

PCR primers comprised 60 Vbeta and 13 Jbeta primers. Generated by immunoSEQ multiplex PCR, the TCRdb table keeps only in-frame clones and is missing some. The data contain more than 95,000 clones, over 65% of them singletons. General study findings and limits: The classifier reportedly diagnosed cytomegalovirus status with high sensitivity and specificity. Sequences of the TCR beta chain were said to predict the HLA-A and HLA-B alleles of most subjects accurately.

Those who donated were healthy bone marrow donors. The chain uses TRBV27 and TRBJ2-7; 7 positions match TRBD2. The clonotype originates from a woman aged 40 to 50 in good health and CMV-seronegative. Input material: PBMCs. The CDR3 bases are TGTGCCAGCAGTTTGGGCGGGGGAGGAATCGAGCAGTACTTC. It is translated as CASSLGGGGIEQYF.